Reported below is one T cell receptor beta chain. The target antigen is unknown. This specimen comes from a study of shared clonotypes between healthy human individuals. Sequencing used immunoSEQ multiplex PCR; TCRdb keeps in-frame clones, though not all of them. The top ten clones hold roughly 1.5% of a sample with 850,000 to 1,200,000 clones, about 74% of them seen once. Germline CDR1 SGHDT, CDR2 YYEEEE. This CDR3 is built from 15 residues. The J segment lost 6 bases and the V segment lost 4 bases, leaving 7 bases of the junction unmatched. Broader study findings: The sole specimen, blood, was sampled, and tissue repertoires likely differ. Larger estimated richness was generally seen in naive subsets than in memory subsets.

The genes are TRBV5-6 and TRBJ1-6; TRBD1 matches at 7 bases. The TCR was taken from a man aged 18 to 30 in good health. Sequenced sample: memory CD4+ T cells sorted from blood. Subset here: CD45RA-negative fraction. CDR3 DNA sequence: TGTGCCAGCAGCCCGGGACAGACCGGTAATTCACCCCTCCACTTT. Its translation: CASSPGQTGNSPLHF.